Listed below are T cell receptor beta chains from one sample, sequenced in a study of T-cell memory formation after mild COVID-19. TCRdb ran MiXCR on the 5' RACE reads and lists one entry per CDR3 protein. The sample has over 350,000 distinct CDR3 sequences, roughly a quarter seen once. The sequenced sample was PBMCs or a T cell subset sorted from them (not recorded which). The receptors were gathered from an adult woman who had mild COVID-19 (a few samples of this study predate the infection). Cell type and time point are not known. Each CDR3 is given with its conserved first and last residue. Fields, in order: J gene, clone size, V gene, D gene, CDR3 DNA, CDR3 protein. The D gene is left open where the match is weak. For some rows the clone size is stated as once, few or many, or as a class when expanded; others skip it.

>TRBJ2-5|few|TRBV7-2|TRBD2
TGTGCCAGCAGCTTAGGACTAGCGGGTCCTTCGGCCCAGTACTTC
CASSLGLAGPSAQYF
>TRBJ2-3|.|TRBV5-1|TRBD2
TGCGCCAGCAGCTGGAGCGGGGGGGGCACAGATACGCAGTATTTT
CASSWSGGGTDTQYF
>TRBJ2-5|few|TRBV5-1|.
TGCGCCAGCAGCTTGACGGGCCTGTCACAAGAGACCCAGTACTTC
CASSLTGLSQETQYF
>TRBJ2-1|few|TRBV3-1|TRBD2
TGTGCCAGCAGTCCGGGACTAGCGGGAGGGGATGAGCAGTTCTTC
CASSPGLAGGDEQFF
>TRBJ2-3|.|TRBV7-3|TRBD2
TGTGCCAGCAGCCCGGGCGGGAGTTGGGGCACAGATACGCAGTATTTT
CASSPGGSWGTDTQYF
>TRBJ2-3|many|TRBV6-5|.
TGTGCCAGCAGTTACTCGGAGGTGCGGGGTAGCACAGATACGCAGTATTTT
CASSYSEVRGSTDTQYF
>TRBJ2-5|.|TRBV2|.
TGTGCCAGCAGCGGGAGTGGTCTAGAGACCCAGTACTTC
CASSGSGLETQYF
>TRBJ2-1|.|TRBV7-2|TRBD2
TGTGCCAGCAGCTTACCTAGCGGGAGATTCGCTGAGCAGTTCTTC
CASSLPSGRFAEQFF
>TRBJ1-2|.|TRBV7-9|TRBD1
TGTGCCAGCAGCTTCCAGGGGGCCGGGTACGGCTACACCTTC
CASSFQGAGYGYTF
>TRBJ2-3|few|TRBV7-9|TRBD2
TGTGCCAGCAGCTCCCGGATCCTAGCGGGGGTCACAGATACGCAGTATTTT
CASSSRILAGVTDTQYF
>TRBJ1-2|few|TRBV19|.
TGTGCCAGTAGTTTGAAGATCTCCTATGGCTACACCTTC
CASSLKISYGYTF
>TRBJ2-5|few|TRBV29-1|TRBD1
TGCAGCGTGGCCTTGACAGGGCTCAAGGAGACCCAGTACTTC
CSVALTGLKETQYF
>TRBJ2-5|.|TRBV7-2|.
TGTGCCAGCAGCTTAGGATTAGGGGGCCAAGAGACCCAGTACTTC
CASSLGLGGQETQYF
>TRBJ2-6|few|TRBV19|.
TGTGCCAGTGAAACCGGGACACGGGGGTTTACTGGGGCCAACGTCCTGACTTTC
CASETGTRGFTGANVLTF
>TRBJ2-3|.|TRBV24-1|TRBD2
TGTGCCACCAGTGGACGGGAGGGCACAGATACGCAGTATTTT
CATSGREGTDTQYF
>TRBJ2-7|many|TRBV7-6|TRBD2
TGTGCCAGCAGCCCTCAAGCGGGAGTTACCTCCCTCGAGCAGTACTTC
CASSPQAGVTSLEQYF
>TRBJ2-1|few|TRBV12-3/TRBV12-4|.
TGTGCCAGCAGTGTGTCCGGGATTTACAATGAGCAGTTCTTC
CASSVSGIYNEQFF
>TRBJ2-2|few|TRBV20-1|.
TGCAGTGCTAGAGATGAGCCAGCTGGGGAGCTGTTTTTT
CSARDEPAGELFF
>TRBJ2-2|many|TRBV5-1|.
TGTGCCAGCAGCTTAGTAGGCAGTAACACCGGGGAGCTGTTTTTT
CASSLVGSNTGELFF
>TRBJ2-1|few|TRBV27|.
TGTGCCAGCAGCGCGGACAGCCTCTCCTACAATGAGCAGTTCTTC
CASSADSLSYNEQFF
>TRBJ2-7|few|TRBV7-9|.
TGTGCCAGCAGTACAGGTTCATCCTACGAGCAGTACTTC
CASSTGSSYEQYF
>TRBJ2-1|.|TRBV5-1|.
TGCGCCAGCAGCCCCAGGGGGGGGGCTGGGGATGAGCAGTTCTTC
CASSPRGGAGDEQFF
>TRBJ1-1|.|TRBV20-1|.
TGCAGTGCTTCGACGGTGAACACTGAAGCTTTCTTT
CSASTVNTEAFF
>TRBJ2-1|many|TRBV24-1|TRBD1
TGTGCCACCAGTGATTCCGGGACAGGGGTTACCTACAATGAGCAGTTCTTC
CATSDSGTGVTYNEQFF
>TRBJ1-2|.|TRBV6-1|.
TGTGCCAGCAGTGAACACGACGGGGCGCAGGGCTATGGCTACACCTTC
CASSEHDGAQGYGYTF
>TRBJ2-3|few|TRBV24-1|.
TGTGCCACCAGTGAGGGGAGCCTTACGCAGTATTTT
CATSEGSLTQYF
>TRBJ2-3|.|TRBV7-3|.
TGTGCCAGCAGCCCAATACCCTCGACGGGGGCGCAGTATTTT
CASSPIPSTGAQYF
>TRBJ2-7|few|TRBV6-6|TRBD1
TGTGCCAGCAGTTACTCGAGACAGGGACCCTACGAGCAGTACTTC
CASSYSRQGPYEQYF
>TRBJ1-3|.|TRBV6-6|.
TGTGCCAGCACCTGGACCTCTGGAAACACCATATATTTT
CASTWTSGNTIYF
>TRBJ2-3|.|TRBV29-1|TRBD2
TGCAGCGTTGGGGGGGGTGGCGGTACAGATACGCAGTATTTT
CSVGGGGGTDTQYF
>TRBJ2-1|.|TRBV12-3/TRBV12-4|.
TGTGCCAGCAGTTTCTTTCAGCGGGCTGGGGAGCAGTTCTTC
CASSFFQRAGEQFF
>TRBJ2-1|.|TRBV4-1|TRBD2
TGCGCCAGCAGCCCCCTGGGGACTAGCGGGGCCGGGGATGAGCAGTTCTTC
CASSPLGTSGAGDEQFF
>TRBJ2-3|few|TRBV9|TRBD2
TGTGCCAGCAGCACCTCGACTAGCGGGAGGGTCGATAGCACAGATACGCAGTATTTT
CASSTSTSGRVDSTDTQYF
>TRBJ2-1|.|TRBV5-1|TRBD1
TGCGCCAGCAGCTTGGCACCGGGACAGGGGGCAAATGAGCAGTTCTTC
CASSLAPGQGANEQFF
>TRBJ2-1|few|TRBV7-9|.
TGTGCCAGCAGCTTAGGGGGGTTCGGTGAGCAGTTCTTC
CASSLGGFGEQFF
>TRBJ2-1|.|TRBV7-9|.
TGTGCCAGCAGCTTTTCGGGGCTGACGAACGAGCAGTTCTTC
CASSFSGLTNEQFF
>TRBJ2-2|.|TRBV15|.
TGTGCCACCAGCCCCCGGGCGGCGAACACCGGGGAGCTGTTTTTT
CATSPRAANTGELFF
>TRBJ2-3|.|TRBV29-1|.
TGCAGCGTTGTAGACAGCCTCACAGATACGCAGTATTTT
CSVVDSLTDTQYF
>TRBJ2-1|.|TRBV20-1|.
TGCAGTGCGCTGCCCGCGGGCAATGAGCAGTTCTTC
CSALPAGNEQFF
>TRBJ2-1|few|TRBV4-2|.
TGTGCCAGCAGCCAAGGGACCGGCTACAATGAGCAGTTCTTC
CASSQGTGYNEQFF
>TRBJ1-6|.|TRBV27|TRBD1
TGTGCCAGCAGTTATCAGGGGGCGGGTACTAATTCACCCCTCCACTTT
CASSYQGAGTNSPLHF
>TRBJ1-2|.|TRBV20-1|.
TGCAGTGCCAGGGACTATGGCTACACCTTC
CSARDYGYTF
>TRBJ2-5|few|TRBV20-1|TRBD2
TGCAGTGCTAGGGGCGGGGGGGCACAAGAGACCCAGTACTTC
CSARGGGAQETQYF
>TRBJ1-5|.|TRBV10-3|.
TGTGCCGCCCAAGGGGGTAATCAGCCCCAGCATTTT
CAAQGGNQPQHF
>TRBJ2-5|.|TRBV12-3/TRBV12-4|.
TGTGCCAGCAGTACGACTAGTGGCCAAGAGACCCAGTACTTC
CASSTTSGQETQYF
>TRBJ2-5|few|TRBV7-7|TRBD1
TGTGCCAGCAGCTCCGACAGGGGCTGGGAGACCCAGTACTTC
CASSSDRGWETQYF